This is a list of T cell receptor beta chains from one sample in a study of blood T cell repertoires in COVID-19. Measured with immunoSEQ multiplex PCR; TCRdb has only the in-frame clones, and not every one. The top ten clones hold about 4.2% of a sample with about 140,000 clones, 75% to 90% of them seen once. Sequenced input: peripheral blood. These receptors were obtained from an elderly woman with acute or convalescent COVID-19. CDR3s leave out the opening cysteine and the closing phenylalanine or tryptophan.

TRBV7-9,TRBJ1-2,ASSTGQPYGYT
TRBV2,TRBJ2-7,ASSGDRLFNEQY
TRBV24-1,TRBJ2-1,ATSDLPGKTVTNEQF
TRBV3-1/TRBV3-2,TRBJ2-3,ASSQAGLRGGSTDTQY
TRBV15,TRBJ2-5,ATSQDRAIQETQY
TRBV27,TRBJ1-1,ASSGRAPLNTEAF
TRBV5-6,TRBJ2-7,ASSWGTGRYEQY
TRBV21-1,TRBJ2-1,ASSSLDRVSYNEQF
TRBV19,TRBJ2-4,ASSVGLIFAEKNIQY
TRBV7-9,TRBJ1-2,ASSPGTGDTGYT
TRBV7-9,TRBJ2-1,ASSSGYNEQF
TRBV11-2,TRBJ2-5,ASSLEPGQAN
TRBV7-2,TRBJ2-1,ASSLSGSYNEQF
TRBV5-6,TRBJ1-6,ASSLGVENSPLH
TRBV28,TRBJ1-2,ASSLPPRFYGYT
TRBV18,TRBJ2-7,ASSPRQGWEQY
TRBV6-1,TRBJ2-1,ASSEVWSSGLYNEQF
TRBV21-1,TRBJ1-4,ASSKALTATNEKLF
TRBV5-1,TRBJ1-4,ASRLTGATNEKLF
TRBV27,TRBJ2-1,ASEVAAGHEQF
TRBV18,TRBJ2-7,ASSHSAGGPSYEQY
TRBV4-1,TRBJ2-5,ASSQVGLDEETQY
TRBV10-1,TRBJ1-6,ASSVEQGPGL
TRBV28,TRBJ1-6,ASSPYDTPDYVPLH
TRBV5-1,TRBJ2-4,ASSPVGSIAKNIQY
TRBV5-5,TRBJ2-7,ASSYRGAAGSYEQY
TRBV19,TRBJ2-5,ASSPRRTRVETQY
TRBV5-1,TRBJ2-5,ASSPLTTGWGETQY
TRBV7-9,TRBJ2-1,ASSLYSGGKDEQF
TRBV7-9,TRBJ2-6,ASSPFVGQGRGANVLT
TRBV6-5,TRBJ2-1,ASSSLGAGGNNEQF
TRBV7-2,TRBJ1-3,ASSPNGGHGNTIY
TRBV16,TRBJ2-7,ASSQDGIFYEQY
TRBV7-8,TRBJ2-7,ASSLNGGNGYEQY
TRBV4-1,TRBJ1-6,ASSQELGHGYDSPLH
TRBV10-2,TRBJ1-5,ASGRGSNQPQH
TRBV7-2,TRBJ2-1,ASSRTSGGGSYNEQF